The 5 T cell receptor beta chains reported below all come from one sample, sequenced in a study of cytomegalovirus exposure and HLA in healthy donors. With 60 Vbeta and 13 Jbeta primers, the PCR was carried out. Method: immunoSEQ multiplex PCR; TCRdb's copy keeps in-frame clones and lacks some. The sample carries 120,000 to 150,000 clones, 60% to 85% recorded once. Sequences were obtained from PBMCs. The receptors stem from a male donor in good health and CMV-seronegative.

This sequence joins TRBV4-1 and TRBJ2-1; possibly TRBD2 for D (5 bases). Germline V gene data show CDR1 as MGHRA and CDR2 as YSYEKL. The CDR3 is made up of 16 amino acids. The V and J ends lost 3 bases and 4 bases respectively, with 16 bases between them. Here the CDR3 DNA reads TGCGCCAGCAGCCAGCTTCCCGGGATCGCGTACAATGAGCAGTTCTTC. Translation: CASSQLPGIAYNEQFF.

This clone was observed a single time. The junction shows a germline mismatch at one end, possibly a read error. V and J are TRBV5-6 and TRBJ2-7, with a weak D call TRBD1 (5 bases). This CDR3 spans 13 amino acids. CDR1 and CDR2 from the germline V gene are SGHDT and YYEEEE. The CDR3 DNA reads TGTGCCAGCAGCCCCCAGGGAACCTACGGGCAGTACTTC. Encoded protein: CASSPQGTYGQYF.

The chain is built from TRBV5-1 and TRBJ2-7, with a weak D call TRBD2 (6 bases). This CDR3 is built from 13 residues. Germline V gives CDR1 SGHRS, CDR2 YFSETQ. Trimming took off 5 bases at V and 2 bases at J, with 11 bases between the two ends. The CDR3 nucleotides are TGCGCCAGCAGTGACGGGAGACCCTACGAGCAGTACTTC. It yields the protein CASSDGRPYEQYF.

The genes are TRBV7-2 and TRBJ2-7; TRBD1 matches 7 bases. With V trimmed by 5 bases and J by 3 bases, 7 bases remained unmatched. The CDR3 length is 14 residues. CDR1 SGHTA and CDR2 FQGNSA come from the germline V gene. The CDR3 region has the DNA TGTGCCAGCAGCCTCAGGGGGTATAGCTACGAGCAGTACTTC. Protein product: CASSLRGYSYEQYF. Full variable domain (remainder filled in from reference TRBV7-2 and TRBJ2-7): GAGVSQSPSNKVTEKGKDVELRCDPISGHTALYWYRQSLGQGLEFLIYFQGNSAPDKSGLPSDRFSAERTGGSVSTLTIQRTQQEDSAVYLCASSLRGYSYEQYFGPGTRLTVT.

The CDR3 sequence is CASSLREGAYGYTF. CDR3 sequence (DNA): TGTGCCAGCAGCTTACGGGAGGGGGCCTATGGCTACACCTTC. The chain joins TRBV7-9 to TRBJ1-2; 7 nucleotides align to TRBD1. The CDR3 covers 14 residues. The ends lost 2 bases at V and 4 bases at J; junction bases unmatched: 4. Germline CDR1 reads SEHNR; CDR2 reads FQNEAQ (reference sequence).